Listed here are 19 T cell receptor beta chains from one sample, sequenced in a study of T cell changes during pregnancy in multiple sclerosis. Libraries were prepared by immunoSEQ multiplex PCR; TCRdb keeps only in-frame clonotypes and omits some of them. The table includes roughly 40,000 clones, 91% detected once. Sequenced here: CD4+ T cells from peripheral blood mononuclear cells, sampled in the second trimester of pregnancy. Receptors were obtained from a female donor in good health, enrolled as a control in a pregnancy study.

This sequence joins TRBV28 and TRBJ2-7; the match to TRBD1 covers 9 bases. Per germline, CDR1 MDHEN and CDR2 SYDVKM. The CDR3 has 19 amino acids. V was pared by 3 bases and J by 4 bases, with 19 bases of the junction left unmatched. CDR3 region: CASSFVLFGSTGGPYEQYF. The CDR3 nucleotides are TGTGCCAGCAGTTTTGTCCTCTTTGGTTCGACAGGGGGACCATACGAGCAGTACTTC. The full variable domain, its missing parts supplied by reference TRBV28 and TRBJ2-7, is DVKVTQSSRYLVKRTGEKVFLECVQDMDHENMFWYRQDPGLGLRLIYFSYDVKMKEKGDIPEGYSVSREKKERFSLILESASTNQTSMYLCASSFVLFGSTGGPYEQYFGPGTRLTVT.

The chain recombines TRBV18 with TRBJ2-7; 11 nucleotides agree with TRBD2. V lost 0 bases, J lost 5 bases, and 3 bases stayed unmatched. Germline assignment: CDR1 KGHSH and CDR2 LQKENI. The CDR3 runs 15 residues. CDR3 in DNA: TGTGCCAGCTCACCACCGGTAGCGGGGGGGGACGAGCAGTACTTC. It translates to CASSPPVAGGDEQYF.

Regarding this clone: Other nucleotide sequences from this sample produce the same CDR3. The CDR3 coding sequence is TGTGCCAGCAGATTACAGGGGGCGAGGAACGAGCAGTACTTC. Its protein product is CASRLQGARNEQYF. The chain has TRBV6-5 and TRBJ2-7; TRBD1 matches 9 bases. Germline CDR1 and CDR2: MNHEY and SVGAGI. This CDR3 has 14 residues. J was trimmed by 5 bases and V by 6 bases; bases with no gene match: 8.

The chain recombines TRBV14 with TRBJ2-7; D is unresolved. Looked up from germline, CDR1 is SGHDN and CDR2 is FVKESK. V lost 0 bases and J 6 bases, leaving 3 bases between the germline ends. CDR3 length: 11 residues. The CDR3 bases are TGTGCCAGCAGCCAAGACAGCGAGCAGTACTTC. As protein: CASSQDSEQYF.

The chain's CDR3 is CASSLDVAGRGYTF. The CDR3 DNA reads TGTGCCAGCAGCTTGGATGTCGCAGGGCGGGGCTACACCTTC. The chain employs TRBV5-6 and TRBJ1-2, with D possibly TRBD1 on 5 matching bases. CDR1 and CDR2 (germline): SGHDT, YYEEEE. V dropped 0 bases and J dropped 8 bases, with 14 bases sitting between them. The CDR3 is 14 residues long.

This chain connects TRBV29-1 to TRBJ1-1; TRBD1 agrees at 9 bases. The CDR3 has 12 residues. The V and J ends lost 4 bases and 3 bases, in that order; junction bases with no gene match: 0. Per the germline V gene, CDR1 is SQVTM and CDR2 is ANQGSEA. The CDR3 nucleotides are TGCAGCGTTGGACAGGGGGACACTGAAGCTTTCTTT. This translates into CSVGQGDTEAFF. The full variable domain, its missing parts supplied by reference TRBV29-1 and TRBJ1-1, is SAVISQKPSRDICQRGTSLTIQCQVDSQVTMMFWYRQQPGQSLTLIATANQGSEATYESGFVIDKFPISRPNLTFSTLTVSNMSPEDSSIYLCSVGQGDTEAFFGQGTRLTVV.

The chain couples TRBV30 to TRBJ1-1; D is unclear. With 5 bases removed from V and 0 bases from J, the gap between germline ends came to 7 bases. The CDR3 covers 12 residues. Germline CDR1 GTSNPN, CDR2 SVGIG (reference sequence). The CDR3, as DNA: TGTGCCTGGGTTAAGCTGAACACTGAAGCTTTCTTT. Amino acid sequence: CAWVKLNTEAFF.

The V gene is TRBV5-1, the J gene TRBJ1-6; D is uncertain. Trimming shortened V by 2 bases and J by 13 bases, and 13 bases separated the two germline ends. The CDR3 length is 13 residues. Germline CDR1 SGHRS, CDR2 YFSETQ. CDR3 sequence: CASSLDLSAPLHF. The CDR3 coding sequence is TGCGCCAGCAGCTTAGACCTGTCAGCGCCCCTCCACTTT.

The gene calls are TRBV5-6 and TRBJ1-3; possibly TRBD1 for D (6 bases). CDR1 and CDR2 from the germline V gene are SGHDT and YYEEEE. The V end lost 3 bases, the J end lost 2 bases, and 9 bases lay between the germline ends. This CDR3 is built from 14 residues. CDR3 loop: CASSSRGTGNTIYF. CDR3 nucleotide sequence: TGTGCCAGCAGCTCAAGGGGGACTGGAAACACCATATATTTT.

The V and J genes are TRBV18 and TRBJ2-1; D might be TRBD1 (6 bases). The CDR3 loop spans 15 amino acids. Trimming pared 1 base from V and 2 bases from J, leaving 9 bases between. Germline V gene sequence: CDR1 KGHSH, CDR2 LQKENI. CDR3 residues: CASSPQGVTYNEQFF. DNA of the CDR3: TGTGCCAGCTCACCACAGGGGGTCACCTACAATGAGCAGTTCTTC. Full variable domain (rest looked up from reference TRBV18 and TRBJ2-1): NAGVMQNPRHLVRRRGQEARLRCSPMKGHSHVYWYRQLPEEGLKFMVYLQKENIIDESGMPKERFSAEFPKEGPSILRIQQVVRGDSAAYFCASSPQGVTYNEQFFGPGTRLTVL.

This sequence joins TRBV21-1 and TRBJ1-4; TRBD1 reflects the table's D call only, with no check against the DNA. TRBV21-1 is marked as a pseudogene. There are 16 residues in the CDR3. The CDR3 region is CASSKWGQSLNEKLFF. The CDR3 DNA follows: TGTGCCAGCAGCAAATGGGGACAGTCCCTTAATGAAAAACTGTTTTTT.

The chain joins TRBV18 to TRBJ1-1, with D unclear. Germline V gene sequence: CDR1 KGHSH, CDR2 LQKENI. Trimming took 2 bases from V and 1 from J, leaving 11 bases between them. CDR3 length: 15 residues. The CDR3 DNA follows: TGTGCCAGCTCACCAAGGGAGGGAAGGAACACTGAAGCTTTCTTT. Amino acids: CASSPREGRNTEAFF.

This clone was recorded a few times. The chain is built from TRBV7-9 and TRBJ2-7; TRBD2 aligns across 9 bases. Per germline, CDR1 SEHNR and CDR2 FQNEAQ (reference sequence). This CDR3 has 16 residues. V dropped 5 bases and J dropped 2; count of bases not matched to a gene: 10. The DNA of the CDR3 is TGTGCCAGCAGCGCGGCGGGGGGGCCGTCCCCCTACGAGCAGTACTTC. Translating gives CASSAAGGPSPYEQYF.

The chain has TRBV19 and TRBJ1-3, with D possibly matching TRBD1 (5 bases). CDR1 LNHDA and CDR2 SQIVND come from the germline V gene (reference sequence). Trimming pared 0 bases from V and 3 bases from J, leaving 9 bases between. The CDR3 consists of 15 residues. CDR3 nucleotide sequence: TGTGCCAGTAGTATAGACGTGGGGCTTGGAAACACCATATATTTT. Its protein product is CASSIDVGLGNTIYF.

This clone occurred once. The chain couples TRBV5-4 to TRBJ2-3; 8 bases are a match to TRBD2. Germline loops: CDR1 SGHNT, CDR2 YYREEE (reference sequence). This CDR3 has 15 amino acids. V dropped 0 bases and J dropped 1; count of bases not matched to a gene: 1. CDR3 region: CASSLGRGGTDTQYF. The CDR3 nucleotides read TGTGCCAGCAGCTTGGGGCGGGGGGGCACAGATACGCAGTATTTT.

The rearrangement links TRBV7-2 to TRBJ1-5; 10 bases line up with TRBD1. CDR1 and CDR2 from the germline V gene are SGHTA and FQGNSA. The ends lost 5 bases at V and 1 base at J; junction bases unmatched: 5. CDR3 length: 16 amino acids. CDR3 DNA sequence: TGTGCCAGCAGCCGGACAGGGGGTAGAAGCAATCAGCCCCAGCATTTT. It yields the protein CASSRTGGRSNQPQHF. Supplemented by reference TRBV7-2 and TRBJ1-5, the full variable domain reads GAGVSQSPSNKVTEKGKDVELRCDPISGHTALYWYRQSLGQGLEFLIYFQGNSAPDKSGLPSDRFSAERTGGSVSTLTIQRTQQEDSAVYLCASSRTGGRSNQPQHFGDGTRLSIL.

The chain has TRBV10-1 and TRBJ2-5, with 11 bases that match TRBD2. Trimming cost V 6 bases and J 4 bases; bases outside gene matches: 10. Germline CDR1 reads WNHNN; CDR2 reads SYGVQD (reference sequence). The CDR3 is 16 residues long. The CDR3 is CASRGYSGRARETQYF. CDR3 nucleotides: TGCGCCAGCAGGGGCTATAGCGGGAGGGCCAGAGAGACCCAGTACTTC.

This clone was observed a few times. The V call is TRBV19, the J call TRBJ1-1, with TRBD1 matching 8 bases. CDR3 length: 13 residues. CDR1 and CDR2 from the germline V gene are LNHDA and SQIVND (reference sequence). V lost 8 bases and J lost 3; bases outside the gene matches: 5. CDR3 amino acids: CASAKTGDTEAFF. CDR3 DNA sequence: TGTGCCAGTGCGAAGACAGGGGACACTGAAGCTTTCTTT.

The V gene is TRBV7-9, the J gene TRBJ2-7; 8 bases line up with TRBD1. This CDR3 is 13 amino acids long. Germline CDR1 is SEHNR and CDR2 is FQNEAQ (reference sequence). V dropped 5 bases and J dropped 9; count of bases not matched to a gene: 9. The CDR3 DNA sequence: TGTGCCAGCAGCCGGCTTGACAGGGGTGCGCAGTACTTC. Translation: CASSRLDRGAQYF.